The sequence of this T cell receptor delta chain was determined in a study of Vδ1+ human thymocytes. V was shortened by 0 bases and J by 0 bases, with 19 bases between the two germline ends. This CDR3 spans 18 amino acids. Per the germline V gene, CDR1 is GEAIGNYY and CDR2 is EKD. Study-wide points: In the thymus, TRG and TRD repertoires looked highly polyclonal with Gaussian CDR3 lengths. Around 20% of thymic delta-chain sequences were Vdelta2, with few Vdelta3, unlike blood Vdelta1+ controls.

The sorted cells were CD3+ Vdelta1+ Vdelta2- thymocytes from alphabeta-depleted thymus. Purity of the sorted Vdelta1+ thymocytes ranged from about 96% to 99.6%. This clone turned up a few times. Its target is not known. RNA was extracted from the cells and then reverse transcribed. Multiplex PCR used pooled V-gene forward primers and a constant-region reverse primer to amplify CDR3s. TCRdb redid clone calling on the multiplex PCR reads using CATT. The data contain roughly 50,000 delta-chain clones, around a sixth of them seen just once; the ten biggest clones take up roughly 0.46%. This TCR was sampled from a boy in the first two years of life who had congenital heart surgery. The genes are TRDV2 and TRDJ1; no clear D gene. Specimen: Vdelta1+ gamma-delta thymocytes from the thymus. Indicated subset: FACS-sorted CD3+ TCRalphabeta- TCRVdelta1+ TCRVdelta2- thymocytes. The CDR3: CACDTESVGSLYTDKLIF. In DNA form, the CDR3 reads TGTGCCTGTGACACCGAATCTGTTGGATCTCTTTACACCGATAAACTCATCTTT.